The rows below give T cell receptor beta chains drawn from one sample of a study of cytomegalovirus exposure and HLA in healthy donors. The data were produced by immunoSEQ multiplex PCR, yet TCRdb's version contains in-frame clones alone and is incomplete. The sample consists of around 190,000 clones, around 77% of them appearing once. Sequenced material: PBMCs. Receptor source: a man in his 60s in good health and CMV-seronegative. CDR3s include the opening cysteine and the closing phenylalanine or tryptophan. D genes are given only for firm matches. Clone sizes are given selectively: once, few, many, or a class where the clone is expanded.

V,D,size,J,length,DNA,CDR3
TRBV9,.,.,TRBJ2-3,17,TGTGCCAGCAGCGTAGCCGACCAGGGGTGGGGCACAGATACGCAGTATTTT,CASSVADQGWGTDTQYF
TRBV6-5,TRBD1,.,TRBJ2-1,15,TGTGCCAGCAGTGCGGACAGGGGATTGTTGAATGAGCAGTTCTTC,CASSADRGLLNEQFF
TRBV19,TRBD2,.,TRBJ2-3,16,TGTGCCAGTAGTGGGACTAGCGGGAGGAGCACAGATACGCAGTATTTT,CASSGTSGRSTDTQYF
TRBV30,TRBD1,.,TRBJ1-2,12,TGTGCCTGGTACCGGGACAGGGGTGGCTACACCTTC,CAWYRDRGGYTF
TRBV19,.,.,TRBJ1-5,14,TGTGCCAGTGTCGGGGAAGTAAGCAATCAGCCCCAGCATTTT,CASVGEVSNQPQHF
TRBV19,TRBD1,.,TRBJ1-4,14,TGTGCCAGTACCGGACAGGGTCGAGGGGAAAAACTGTTTTTT,CASTGQGRGEKLFF
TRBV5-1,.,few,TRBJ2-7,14,TGCGCCAGCAGGGTAGTAGCGCAGAGCTACGAGCAGTACTTC,CASRVVAQSYEQYF
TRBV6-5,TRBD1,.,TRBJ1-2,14,TGTGCCAGCAAATGGGACAGGGAGACCTATGGCTACACCTTC,CASKWDRETYGYTF
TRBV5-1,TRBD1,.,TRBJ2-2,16,TGCGCCAGCGAAACAACAGGGGCTTCGAACACCGGGGAGCTGTTTTTT,CASETTGASNTGELFF
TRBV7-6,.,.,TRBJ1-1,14,TGTGCCAGCAGCCCCCGAATGGGGGCCACTGAAGCTTTCTTT,CASSPRMGATEAFF